One sample yielded the 3 T cell receptor beta chains listed below, sequenced in a study of T cell responses to AZD1222 COVID-19 vaccine. Clones were sequenced by immunoSEQ multiplex PCR, and TCRdb holds only the in-frame ones, with some missing. In the table there are roughly 120,000 clones, roughly 90% of which are singletons. Sequences were derived from peripheral blood, sampled 28 days after the second AZD1222 dose. These receptors were collected from an adult who received the AZD1222 COVID-19 vaccine.

CDR3 bases: TGTGCCAGCAGCGTACATCCAGGGGAAGGCTACACCTTC. This gives the protein CASSVHPGEGYTF. J is TRBJ1-2 and V is TRBV9; D is perhaps TRBD1 (6 bases). The germline gives CDR1 SGDLS, CDR2 YYNGEE. The CDR3 covers 13 residues. Deletions cut 1 base from V and 8 bases from J, with 12 bases between.

This sequence joins TRBV25-1 and TRBJ1-5, with TRBD1 as a possible D gene (6 bases). This CDR3 region has 13 residues. CDR1 and CDR2 from the germline V gene are MGHDK and SYGVNS. Trimming removed 5 bases at V and 6 bases at J, with 11 bases between. CDR3 sequence (DNA): TGTGCCAGCAGTCCAGGGGAAGGTCAGCCCCAGCATTTT. Translation gives CASSPGEGQPQHF.

The V call is TRBV24-1, the J call TRBJ2-3; 9 bases fit TRBD2. Germline CDR1 is KGHDR and CDR2 is SFDVKD. The trim removed 7 bases at V and 2 bases at J, leaving 9 bases unmatched. This CDR3 is 16 amino acids long. The CDR3 DNA follows: TGTGCCACCAGCCCCGGTCGCGGGGGGGTCACAGATACGCAGTATTTT. This codes for CATSPGRGGVTDTQYF.